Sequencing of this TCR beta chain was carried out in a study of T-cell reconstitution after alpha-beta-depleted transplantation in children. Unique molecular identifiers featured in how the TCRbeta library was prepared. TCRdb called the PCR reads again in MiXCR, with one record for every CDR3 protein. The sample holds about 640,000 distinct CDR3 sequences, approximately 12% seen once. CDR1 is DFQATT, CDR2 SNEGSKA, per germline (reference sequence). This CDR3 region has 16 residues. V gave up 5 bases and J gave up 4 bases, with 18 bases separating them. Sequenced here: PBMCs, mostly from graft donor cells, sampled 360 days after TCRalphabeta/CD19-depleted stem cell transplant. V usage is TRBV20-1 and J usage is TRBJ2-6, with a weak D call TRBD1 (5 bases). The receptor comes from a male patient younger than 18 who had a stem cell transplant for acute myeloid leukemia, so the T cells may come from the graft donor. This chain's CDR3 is CSASDPKGAGANVLTF. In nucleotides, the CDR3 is TGCAGTGCTTCCGACCCAAAAGGGGCAGGGGCCAACGTCCTGACTTTC.